This T cell receptor beta chain was obtained from a study of OX40 agonist ivuxolimab in advanced cancers. General notes on the study: Ivuxolimab was a fully human IgG2 agonistic monoclonal antibody targeting the costimulatory receptor OX40 (CD134). Intravenous ivuxolimab was administered to patients every 2 weeks at six dose levels: 0.01, 0.1, 0.3, 1.5, 3 and 10 mg/kg. Of the approximately 54 patients in dose escalation, about 20 had hepatocellular carcinoma, around 15 had melanoma, 9 had renal cell carcinoma and 9 had head and neck cancer. The dose-escalation cohort was 82.7% male with a mean age of 60 years, ranging from roughly 20 to 80. Prior anti-PD-1, anti-PD-L1 or anti-CTLA-4 therapy was permitted, and checkpoint inhibitors had been received by approximately 39% of dose-escalation patients. Three dose-escalation patients achieved partial responses, one with hepatocellular carcinoma and two with cutaneous melanoma. The purpose of peripheral TCRbeta sequencing was to test whether ivuxolimab changed TCR sequence diversity and led to clonal T-cell expansion. The paper reports the monotherapy dose-escalation portion (N of about 52 patients) of the phase I ivuxolimab trial. Points the paper makes about the study in general: The antigen specificity of the clonally expanded peripheral T cells was not determined. In partial responders in the 0.1-3.0 mg/kg groups, normalized peripheral clonal expansion was found to be among the lowest, especially among CD8+ T cells. Low levels of normalized T-cell clonal expansion were also seen in some patients who did not respond. At doses of 0.1 to 3.0 mg/kg, clonal expansion of both CD4+ and CD8+ T cells in blood was seen between baseline and week 6. After ivuxolimab, more expanded clones were found on average in CD8+ T cells than in CD4+ T cells.

The trial excluded patients who had a history of autoimmune disease or who were on systemic immunosuppression. Peripheral blood for TCR sequencing was collected from all dose cohorts at baseline, on cycle 4 day 1, and on cycle 7 day 1. Samples came from an open-label, multicenter, first-in-human phase I dose-escalation trial of ivuxolimab. Adults with locally advanced or metastatic melanoma, renal cell, hepatocellular, or head and neck squamous cell carcinoma were enrolled in the trial. Before TCR sequencing, CD4+ T cells and CD8+ T cells from peripheral blood were sorted into separate populations. Genomic DNA was extracted from sorted cells for sequencing of the TCRbeta CDR3 region. The immunoSEQ Assay was used for sequencing of TCRbeta CDR3 regions. Not all clones reach the TCRdb copy of this immuneACCESS table, which keeps in-frame sequences only. Checked studies attribute under half of the gap to unresolved V genes and leave the rest unexplained. The table for this sample lists approximately 90,000 clones; approximately 90% of them were counted only once. About 0.3% of the sample belongs to the ten largest clones.

Relative to germline, V is 4 bases shorter and J is 0 bases shorter, with 17 bases between their ends. The germline V gene sets CDR1 to WSHSY and CDR2 to SAAADI. The CDR3 numbers 17 residues from cysteine through phenylalanine. The kept DNA is CDR3 alone, 51 bases in frame from the first base. Worth noting for this clone: Its cognate antigen has yet to be identified. The sample holds no much larger clone one base away, and base qualities are not on file.

Here the sequenced sample was CD4+ or CD8+ T cells sorted from blood, taken in a trial of the OX40 agonist ivuxolimab. The source is an adult with an advanced solid tumor such as melanoma, head and neck, liver or kidney cancer. The chain joins TRBV10-2 to TRBJ2-3, with the D gene call left open. The DNA reads as follows: TGCGCCAGCAGTGCCCCTCTGGGCGGTGGAAGCACAGATACGCAGTATTTT. Translated, this is CASSAPLGGGSTDTQYF.